The present T cell receptor beta chain was sequenced within a study of cytomegalovirus exposure and HLA in healthy donors. Primers included in the PCR were 60 Vbeta and 13 Jbeta primers. The method was immunoSEQ multiplex PCR; TCRdb's version includes in-frame clones alone and lacks a portion of them. Of some 220,000 clones in the sample, roughly 81% were seen once. In germline, CDR1 is WNHNN, CDR2 SYGVQD (reference sequence). This CDR3 is 15 amino acids long. Trimming took 2 bases from V and 7 from J, leaving 12 bases between them. Specimen: PBMCs. V usage is TRBV10-1 and J usage is TRBJ1-6; D remains ambiguous. The source of this sequence is a girl aged 2 to 10 in good health and CMV-seronegative. The CDR3 is CASSEGTGWNSPLHF. The CDR3 DNA sequence: TGCGCCAGCAGTGAGGGTACGGGGTGGAATTCACCCCTCCACTTT.